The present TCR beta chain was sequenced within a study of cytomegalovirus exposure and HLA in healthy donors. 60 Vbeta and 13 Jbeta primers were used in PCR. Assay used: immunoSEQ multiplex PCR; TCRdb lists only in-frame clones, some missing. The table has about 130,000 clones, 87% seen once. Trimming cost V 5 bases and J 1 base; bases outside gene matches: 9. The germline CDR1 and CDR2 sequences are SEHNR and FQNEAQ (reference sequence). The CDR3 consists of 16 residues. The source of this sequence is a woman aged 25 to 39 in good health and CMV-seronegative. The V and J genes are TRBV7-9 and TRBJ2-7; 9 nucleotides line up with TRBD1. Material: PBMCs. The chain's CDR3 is CASSPPPGTGSYEQYF. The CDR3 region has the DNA TGTGCCAGCAGCCCTCCCCCGGGGACAGGGTCCTACGAGCAGTACTTC.